The rows below give T cell receptor beta chains drawn from one sample of a study of blood T cell repertoires in COVID-19. Libraries were prepared by immunoSEQ multiplex PCR; TCRdb keeps only in-frame clonotypes and omits some of them. The profile shows roughly 350,000 clones, roughly 90% of them singletons. Sequencing used peripheral blood. The receptors stem from a woman in her forties or fifties with active or convalescent COVID-19. CDR3s include the opening cysteine and the closing phenylalanine or tryptophan. Each record gives: D gene, clone size, V gene, J gene, CDR3 DNA, CDR3 protein. The D gene is left open where the match is weak. Clone size, where shown, is once, few, many, or a class for clones that have expanded.

>TRBD1|-|TRBV28|TRBJ1-5
TGTGCCAGTGGGGACAGATATAGCAATCAGCCCCAGCATTTT
CASGDRYSNQPQHF
>-|-|TRBV5-1|TRBJ1-3
TGCGCCAGCAGCCACTCTCTACCTGGAAACACCATATATTTT
CASSHSLPGNTIYF
>TRBD2|-|TRBV28|TRBJ2-7
TGTGCCAGTCGAGGACTAGCGGGAGTCGAGCAGTACTTC
CASRGLAGVEQYF
>-|-|TRBV7-9|TRBJ1-1
TGTGCCACCGAGGGGGTGAGGGACACTGAAGCTTTCTTT
CATEGVRDTEAFF
>TRBD1|-|TRBV5-1|TRBJ2-2
TGCGCCAGCAGCTTGCCGGACAGGGGATCGAACACCGGGGAGCTGTTTTTT
CASSLPDRGSNTGELFF
>TRBD2|-|TRBV11-2|TRBJ2-7
TGTGCCAGCAGCTTAGGACTAGCGGGAGGCTACGAGCAGTACTTC
CASSLGLAGGYEQYF
>-|few|TRBV12-5|TRBJ1-1
TGTGCTAGTGGTTTGGCTGACAGTAACACTGAAGCTTTCTTT
CASGLADSNTEAFF
>TRBD1|-|TRBV27|TRBJ1-2
TGTGCCAGCAGCTCCGATAGACAGGGGCGGTTTTATAACTATGGCTACACCTTC
CASSSDRQGRFYNYGYTF
>TRBD1|-|TRBV7-6|TRBJ1-3
TGTGCCAGCAGCTTAGGGCCTGAAGGACAGGTATATTTT
CASSLGPEGQVYF
>TRBD2|-|TRBV30|TRBJ2-3
TGTGCCTGGACCCCCTGGGGGGGGAAGGCAGATACGCAGTATTTT
CAWTPWGGKADTQYF
>TRBD1|-|TRBV6-2/TRBV6-3|TRBJ1-5
TGTGCCAGCAGTTACCCTAGCGGGACAGTCGAGCATCAGCCCCAGCATTTT
CASSYPSGTVEHQPQHF
>-|-|TRBV19|TRBJ2-1
TGTGCCAGTAGTACCCCCCCCGGTATCGAGTTCTTC
CASSTPPGIEFF
>TRBD1|-|TRBV2|TRBJ1-5
TGTGCCAGCAGTGGACAGGGCTATAGCAATCAGCCCCAGCATTTT
CASSGQGYSNQPQHF
>-|few|TRBV10-3|TRBJ1-1
TGTGCCATCAGTGGCCCAGGGAACACTGAAGCTTTCTTT
CAISGPGNTEAFF
>-|-|TRBV7-2|TRBJ2-1
TGTGCCAGCAGCTTAGCCCTCCTCGGGGAGCAGTTCTTC
CASSLALLGEQFF
>-|-|TRBV30|TRBJ1-1
TGTGCCTGGAGTGTCTCTGTTGAAGCTTTCTTT
CAWSVSVEAFF
>-|-|TRBV28|TRBJ1-2
TGTGCCAGCAGCCCCCCAGTCCCCCCTAACTATGGCTACACCTTC
CASSPPVPPNYGYTF
>-|-|TRBV6-5|TRBJ2-3
TGTGCCAGCAGTTACTATCGGCGCGGCCCTGATCGGACGCAGTATTTT
CASSYYRRGPDRTQYF
>-|-|TRBV4-2|TRBJ2-2
TGTGCCAGCAGCCAAGAGACAGATCCCGGGGAGCTGTTTTTT
CASSQETDPGELFF
>TRBD1|-|TRBV30|TRBJ2-7
TGTGCCTGGAGTGTTTCCCGGACAGGGAGGCTCTACGAGCAGTACTTC
CAWSVSRTGRLYEQYF
>-|-|TRBV25-1|TRBJ1-1
TGTGCCAGTCAGAAACAGGGTGGGACTGAAGCTTTCTTT
CASQKQGGTEAFF
>-|-|TRBV5-1|TRBJ1-2
TGCGCCAGCAGCAGGCGACAGGCCCACGGGGAAGGCTACACCTTC
CASSRRQAHGEGYTF
>-|-|TRBV20-1|TRBJ2-1
TGCAGTGCTCTCGGGGGGCTTGAGCAGTTCTTC
CSALGGLEQFF
>TRBD2|-|TRBV7-2|TRBJ2-3
TGTGCCAGCAGCTTAGCTGCTTTGGTCCTAGCGGGTCCTAGCACAGATACGCAGTATTTT
CASSLAALVLAGPSTDTQYF
>-|-|TRBV20-1|TRBJ1-3
TGCAGTGCTTTAGTCCGAAACACCATATATTTT
CSALVRNTIYF
>-|-|TRBV3-1/TRBV3-2|TRBJ2-7
TGTGCCAGCAGCCAGCGGGACAGATCCTACGAGCAGTACTTC
CASSQRDRSYEQYF
>-|-|TRBV11-2|TRBJ1-1
TGTGCCAGCAGCTTAGGGAGCGCTGAAGCTTTCTTT
CASSLGSAEAFF
>TRBD2|-|TRBV7-8|TRBJ2-3
TGTGCCAGCAGCCAAGGACTAGCGAGCACAGATACGCAGTATTTT
CASSQGLASTDTQYF
>-|-|TRBV7-2|TRBJ1-4
TGTGCCAGCAGCCCCACGTTGCGGGAAAAACTGTTTTTT
CASSPTLREKLFF